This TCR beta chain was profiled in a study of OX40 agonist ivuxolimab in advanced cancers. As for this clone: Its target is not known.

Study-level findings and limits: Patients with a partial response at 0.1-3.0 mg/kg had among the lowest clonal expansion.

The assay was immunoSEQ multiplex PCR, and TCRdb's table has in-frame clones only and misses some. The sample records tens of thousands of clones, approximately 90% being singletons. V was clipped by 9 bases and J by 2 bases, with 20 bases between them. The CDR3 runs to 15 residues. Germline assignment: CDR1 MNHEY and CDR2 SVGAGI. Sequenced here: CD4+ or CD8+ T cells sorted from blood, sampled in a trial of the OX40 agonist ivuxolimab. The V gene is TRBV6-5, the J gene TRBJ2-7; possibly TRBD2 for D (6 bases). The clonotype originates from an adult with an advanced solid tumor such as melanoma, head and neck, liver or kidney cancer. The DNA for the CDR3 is TGTGCCAGGGAGGGACCACCTGGCTCAGCCTACGAGCAGTACTTC. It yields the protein CAREGPPGSAYEQYF.